This record looks at one T cell receptor (beta chain) sequence and its context. What it binds is unknown. With 0 bases clipped from V and 2 bases from J, the junction kept 9 bases outside the gene matches. The CDR3 sequence is 18 residues long. Germline V gene data show CDR1 as LNHNV and CDR2 as YYDKDF (reference sequence). These data belong to a study of CD8 T cells in Susac syndrome. Study-wide results and limits: The authors acknowledged that the study's TCR sequencing and HLA analysis involved relatively few individuals.

Reverse transcription of 0.5 to 1 ug RNA was performed with random hexamers. The method of amplification for TCR beta CDR3 was immunoSEQ multiplex PCR, covering 54 Vbeta and 13 Jbeta. TCRdb called the immunoSEQ multiplex PCR reads again in MiXCR, with one record for every CDR3 protein. The sample contains about 140,000 distinct CDR3 sequences, approximately 95% of which appear only once. The V gene is TRBV15, the J gene TRBJ1-1; TRBD1 matches 10 bases. What was sequenced was CD4+ T cells from PBMCs. The clonotype originates from a human donor in good health. CDR3 in DNA: TGTGCCACCAGCAGAGATCCGGGACAGGGGATACTAAACACTGAAGCTTTCTTT. As protein: CATSRDPGQGILNTEAFF.